Following are 14 T cell receptor beta chains from one sample sequenced in a study of a mutant IDH1 vaccine in newly diagnosed glioma. The protocol was immunoSEQ multiplex PCR, while the TCRdb copy is restricted to in-frame clones and leaves out a portion. Of over 50,000 clones in the sample, 70% to 90% were seen once. Time point meaning: week 5, during vaccination. Doses consisted of 300 ug of mutant IDH1 20-mer peptide each, paired with topical imiquimod. These receptors are not linked to any known antigen. The sequences come from PBMCs, collected from a glioma patient whose treatment included an IDH1 peptide vaccine. The receptors originated from a young man with glioma.

The rearrangement joins TRBV2 to TRBJ2-1, with 14 bases that match TRBD2. After removal of 7 bases from V and 9 bases from J, the junction contained 8 bases not matched to a gene. Germline CDR1 is SNHLY and CDR2 is FYNNEI. The CDR3 extends over 15 amino acids. CDR3 nucleotide sequence: TGTGCCAGCAATGGTCGACTAGCGGGGGGGCTTGAGCAGTTCTTC. Translated: CASNGRLAGGLEQFF. The full variable domain, its missing parts supplied by reference TRBV2 and TRBJ2-1, is EPEVTQTPSHQVTQMGQEVILRCVPISNHLYFYWYRQILGQKVEFLVSFYNNEISEKSEIFDDQFSVERPDGSNFTLKIRSTKLEDSAMYFCASNGRLAGGLEQFFGPGTRLTVL.

This chain links TRBV28 with TRBJ2-6; no definite D call. Trimming took off 6 bases at V and 1 base at J, with 4 bases between the two ends. The CDR3 covers 13 residues. The germline V gene encodes CDR1 MDHEN and CDR2 SYDVKM. CDR3 nucleotides: TGTGCCAGCAGGGGGTCTGGGGCCAACGTCCTGACTTTC. This sequence encodes CASRGSGANVLTF.

The chain joins TRBV7-9 to TRBJ2-5; D not resolved. Deletions cut 2 bases from V and 0 bases from J, with 7 bases between. Per germline, CDR1 SEHNR and CDR2 FQNEAQ (reference sequence). CDR3 size: 14 residues. The CDR3 bases are TGTGCCAGCAGCTTAAAGGCTTACCAAGAGACCCAGTACTTC. Its protein product is CASSLKAYQETQYF.

The chain has TRBV7-2 and TRBJ1-6; perhaps TRBD1 as D (5 bases). Germline CDR1 is SGHTA and CDR2 is FQGNSA. This CDR3 comprises 14 residues. Trimming left V 5 bases short and J 10 bases short, with 15 bases between. CDR3 coding DNA: TGTGCCAGCAGCATGACAGCCGGGGGGTCACCCCTCCACTTT. Its translation: CASSMTAGGSPLHF.

CDR3 loop: CASSLEPGRTEAFF. Here the CDR3 DNA reads TGTGCCAGCAGCTTGGAGCCTGGTAGGACTGAAGCTTTCTTT. This chain connects TRBV5-8 to TRBJ1-1; D unresolved. The length of the CDR3 is 14 residues. The germline gives CDR1 SGHTS, CDR2 YDEGEE. The V end was cut by 0 bases, the J end by 5 bases, with 11 bases between.

The rearrangement links TRBV10-2 to TRBJ1-5, with D maybe TRBD1 (6 bases). This CDR3 comprises 17 residues. V was pared by 6 bases and J by 3 bases, with 21 bases between. Germline V gene data show CDR1 as WSHSY and CDR2 as SAAADI. The DNA of the CDR3 is TGCGCCAGCAGACCTAGGGACACACAAACCCCCAATCAGCCCCAGCATTTT. Amino acids: CASRPRDTQTPNQPQHF.

The chain is built from TRBV4-2 and TRBJ1-2; no clear D gene. The CDR3 runs to 13 residues. Trimming stripped 4 bases from V and 10 bases from J, with 16 bases between. Germline loops: CDR1 LGHNA, CDR2 YNFKEQ. The CDR3 spells CASSRGPDGTYTF. CDR3 nucleotide sequence: TGTGCCAGCAGCCGCGGGCCGGACGGAACCTACACCTTC.

CDR3 region: CASSASGESYTF. The CDR3 region has the DNA TGTGCCAGCAGCGCCAGTGGGGAAAGCTACACCTTC. The chain is built from TRBV13 and TRBJ1-2; D gene unclear. The V end lost 5 bases, the J end lost 9 bases, and 13 bases lay between the germline ends. Germline CDR1 is PRHDT and CDR2 is FYEKMQ (reference sequence). The CDR3 loop spans 12 amino acids.

The chain has TRBV27 and TRBJ1-1; D call uncertain. The V and J ends lost 2 bases and 1 base respectively, with 5 bases between them. Per the germline V gene, CDR1 is MNHEY and CDR2 is SMNVEV (reference sequence). This CDR3 spans 13 amino acids. The CDR3 loop is CASSLRQNTEAFF. The CDR3 coding sequence is TGTGCCAGCAGTTTACGACAGAACACTGAAGCTTTCTTT.

For this clone: At one end, the junction sequence differs from germline, possibly due to a read error. The same CDR3 can be traced to other DNA sequences in this sample. The chain recombines TRBV28 with TRBJ1-1, with D possibly matching TRBD1 (6 bases). The CDR3 runs 17 residues. CDR1 is MDHEN, CDR2 SYDVKM, per germline. CDR3 in amino acids: CASSLNTWTVVNTEAFF. DNA of the CDR3: TGTGCTAGCAGCCTAAATACCTGGACAGTCGTGAACACTGAAGCTTTCTTT.

CDR3 nucleotides: TGTGCCAGTAGTTATGGGCCGAGCGAGCAGTACTTC. Translated: CASSYGPSEQYF. The V call is TRBV19, the J call TRBJ2-7; D remains unclear. This CDR3 spans 12 amino acids. In germline, CDR1 is LNHDA, CDR2 SQIVND (reference sequence). The ends were cut back, 5 bases at V and 6 bases at J, with 11 bases in the middle.

The chain has TRBV28 and TRBJ2-6; the D is unclear. Germline V CDR1 and CDR2: MDHEN, SYDVKM. CDR3 length: 16 residues. The V gene lost 5 bases and the J gene lost 0 bases, with 11 bases spanning the gap. This chain's CDR3 is CASSPVWSSGANVLTF. CDR3 nucleotide sequence: TGTGCCAGCAGTCCCGTATGGAGCTCTGGGGCCAACGTCCTGACTTTC.

This chain joins TRBV19 and TRBJ2-3, with 7 bases that match TRBD2. The CDR3 is made up of 17 amino acids. After removal of 2 bases from V and 4 bases from J, the junction contained 12 bases not matched to a gene. The germline V gene encodes CDR1 LNHDA and CDR2 SQIVND (reference sequence). The CDR3, as DNA: TGTGCCAGTAGTATACGGGACTATTTCGGGGCAGCAGATACGCAGTATTTT. Protein sequence: CASSIRDYFGAADTQYF.

This clone has a handful of counts. The rearrangement joins TRBV15 to TRBJ2-5; either TRBD1 or TRBD2 may fit D (5 bases each). The CDR3 totals 13 residues. Trimming left V 5 bases short and J 1 base short, with 8 bases between. CDR1 is LNHNV and CDR2 is YYDKDF in the germline V gene (reference sequence). CDR3 nucleotides: TGTGCCACCAGCCCCGGGGCCCAAGAGACCCAGTACTTC. Its translation is CATSPGAQETQYF.